This T cell receptor beta chain was documented in a study of blood T cell repertoires in COVID-19. Overall study: Samples came from the United States, Italy and Spain, spanning acute and convalescent COVID-19. Sample material is recorded as cDNA or gDNA derived from T cells, B-cell-depleted T cells, or PBMCs.

Germline V lookup: CDR1 MNHNS, CDR2 SASEGT. There are 15 residues in the CDR3. V lost 1 base and J lost 3, with 10 bases in between. This clone was seen once. In the authors' methods: Amplifying reference gene primers gave estimates of nucleated cell counts. Here immunoSEQ multiplex PCR was the method, and the copy in TCRdb shows in-frame clones only, minus some. D and trimming come from the DNA, and the V and J calls and clone size come from that table. Here the sample spans about 50,000 clones, about 82% being singletons. This chain links TRBV6-1 with TRBJ2-1; a weak D match, TRBD2 (6 bases). The sequencing sample was made of peripheral blood. This receptor was obtained from a woman between 55 and 75 years old with acute or convalescent COVID-19. The CDR3 coding sequence is TGTGCCAGCAGTGAAGGTAGCGGAGGCTACAATGAGCAGTTCTTC. This gives the protein CASSEGSGGYNEQFF.